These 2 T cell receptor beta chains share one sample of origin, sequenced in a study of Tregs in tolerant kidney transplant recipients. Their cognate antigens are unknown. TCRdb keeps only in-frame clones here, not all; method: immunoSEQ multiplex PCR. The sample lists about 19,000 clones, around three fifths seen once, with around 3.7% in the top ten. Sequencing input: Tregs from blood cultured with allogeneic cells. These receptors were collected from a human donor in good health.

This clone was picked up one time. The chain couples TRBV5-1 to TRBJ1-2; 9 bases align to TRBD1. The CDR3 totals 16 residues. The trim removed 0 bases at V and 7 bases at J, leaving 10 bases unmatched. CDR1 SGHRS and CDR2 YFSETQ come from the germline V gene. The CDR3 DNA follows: TGCGCCAGCAGCTTGGCCGGGGGACAGGGCAAGGGTGGCTACACCTTC. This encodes CASSLAGGQGKGGYTF.

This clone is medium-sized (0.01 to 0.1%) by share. The CDR3 region is CASSPRQDQPQHF. As DNA, the CDR3 is TGTGCCAGCTCACCTCGACAGGATCAGCCCCAGCATTTT. The rearrangement links TRBV18 to TRBJ1-5; a possible D gene is TRBD1 (6 bases). Per the germline V gene, CDR1 is KGHSH and CDR2 is LQKENI. CDR3 length equals 13 residues. V shed 3 bases and J shed 5 bases, with 8 bases lying between them.